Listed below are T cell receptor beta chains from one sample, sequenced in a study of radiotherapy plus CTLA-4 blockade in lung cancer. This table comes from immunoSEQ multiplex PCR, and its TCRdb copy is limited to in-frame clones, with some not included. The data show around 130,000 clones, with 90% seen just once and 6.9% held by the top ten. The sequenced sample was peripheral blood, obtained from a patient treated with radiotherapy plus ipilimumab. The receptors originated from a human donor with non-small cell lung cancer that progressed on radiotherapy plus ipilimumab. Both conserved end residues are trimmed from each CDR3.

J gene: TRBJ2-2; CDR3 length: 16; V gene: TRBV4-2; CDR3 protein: ASSQEKGLAGETGELF
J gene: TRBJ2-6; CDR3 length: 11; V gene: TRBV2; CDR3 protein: ASTLSGANVLT
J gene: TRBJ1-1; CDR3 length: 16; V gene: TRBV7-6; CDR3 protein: ASSLGVGGSGMNTEAF
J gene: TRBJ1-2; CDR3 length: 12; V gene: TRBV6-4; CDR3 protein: ASSDGVGGYGYT
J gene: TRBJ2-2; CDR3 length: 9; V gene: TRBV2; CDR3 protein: ASRVIGELF
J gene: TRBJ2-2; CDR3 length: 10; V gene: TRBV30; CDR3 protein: SVQGGAGELF
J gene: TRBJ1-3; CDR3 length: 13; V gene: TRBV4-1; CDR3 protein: ASSQVEGRGDTIY
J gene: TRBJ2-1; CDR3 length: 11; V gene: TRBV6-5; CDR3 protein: ASSLPGGNEQF
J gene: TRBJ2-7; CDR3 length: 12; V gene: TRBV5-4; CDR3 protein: ASSLTGTGREQY
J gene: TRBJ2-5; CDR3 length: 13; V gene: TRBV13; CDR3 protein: ASSSFSGNQETQY
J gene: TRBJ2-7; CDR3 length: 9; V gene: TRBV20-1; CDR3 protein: SASRVDEQY
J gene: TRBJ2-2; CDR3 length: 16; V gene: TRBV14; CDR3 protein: ASSQEGAKFYRTGELF
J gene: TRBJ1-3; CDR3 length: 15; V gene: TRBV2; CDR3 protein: ASSEGSVTLSGNTIY
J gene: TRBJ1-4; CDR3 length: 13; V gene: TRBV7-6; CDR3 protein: ASSPRTGINEKLF
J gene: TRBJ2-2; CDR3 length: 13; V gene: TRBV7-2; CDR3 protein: ASSNWGGYTGELF
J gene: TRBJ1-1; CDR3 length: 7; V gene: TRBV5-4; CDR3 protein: AGGTEAF
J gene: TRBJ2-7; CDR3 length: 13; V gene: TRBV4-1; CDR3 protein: ASKGSGQGAYEQY
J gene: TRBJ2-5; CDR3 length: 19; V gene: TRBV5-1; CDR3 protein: ASSPGTSGRLVVGIQETQY
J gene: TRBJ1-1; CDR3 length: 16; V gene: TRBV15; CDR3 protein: ATSRGTNSGGPVTEAF
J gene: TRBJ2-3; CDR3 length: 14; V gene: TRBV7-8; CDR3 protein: ASSLRGLDSTDTQY
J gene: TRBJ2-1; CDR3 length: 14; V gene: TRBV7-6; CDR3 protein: ASSLSGLKTYNEQF
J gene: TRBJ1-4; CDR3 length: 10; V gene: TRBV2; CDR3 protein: ASRQRNEKLF
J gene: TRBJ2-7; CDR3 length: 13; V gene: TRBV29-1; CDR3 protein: SVEGLAGAPVEQY
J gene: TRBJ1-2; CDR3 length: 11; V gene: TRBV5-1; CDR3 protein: ASSSGQGSGYT
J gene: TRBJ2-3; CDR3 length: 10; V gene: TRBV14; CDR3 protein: ASSHLLDTQY
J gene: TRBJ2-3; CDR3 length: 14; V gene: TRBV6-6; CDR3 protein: ASGTRLAGATDTQY
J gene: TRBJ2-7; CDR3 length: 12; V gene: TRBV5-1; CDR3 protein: ASSEVGTDYEQY
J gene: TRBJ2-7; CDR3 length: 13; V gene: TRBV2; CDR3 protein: ASSYRRGLAYEQY
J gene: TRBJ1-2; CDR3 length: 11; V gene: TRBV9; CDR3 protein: ASTGPANYGYT
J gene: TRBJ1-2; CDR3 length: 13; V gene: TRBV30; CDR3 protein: AWSVPRAGGGGYT
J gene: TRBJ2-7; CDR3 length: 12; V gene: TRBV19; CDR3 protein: ATTDSGGDYEQY
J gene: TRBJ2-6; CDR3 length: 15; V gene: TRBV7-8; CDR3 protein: ASSSHGRNSAANVLT
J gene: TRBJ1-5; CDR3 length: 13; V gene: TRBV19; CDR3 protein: ASDNRPPPYQPQH
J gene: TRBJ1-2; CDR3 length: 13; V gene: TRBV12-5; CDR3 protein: ASGFPGDRAYGYT
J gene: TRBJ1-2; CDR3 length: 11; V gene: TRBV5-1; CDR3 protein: ASSDQPGQGYT
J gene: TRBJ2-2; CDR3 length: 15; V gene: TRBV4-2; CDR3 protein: ASSQDRLAANTGELF
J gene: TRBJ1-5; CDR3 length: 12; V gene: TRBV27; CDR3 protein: ASSLGTGAQPQH
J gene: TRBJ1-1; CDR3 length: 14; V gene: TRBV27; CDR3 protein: ASSQTGTGLNTEAF
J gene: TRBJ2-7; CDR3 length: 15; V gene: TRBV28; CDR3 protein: ASSFIGREGRGYEQY
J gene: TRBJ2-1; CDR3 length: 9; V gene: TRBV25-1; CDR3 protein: ASSAYNEQF